The entry below describes one T cell receptor beta chain. Its cognate antigen has yet to be identified. Base qualities are not provided; no much larger clone lies one nucleotide away. The source of the sample is a study of shared clonotypes between healthy human individuals (dated by TCRdb to about 2020). Background on the whole study: Two women and a few men aged 18 to 49 years were included in the cohort. Per donor, three plates each were used for CD4 naive and CD4 memory, two for CD8 naive, and one for CD8 memory. To estimate repertoire size and how much clonotype sharing occurs between individuals, the study deeply sequenced the blood TCR repertoires of 5 or 6 healthy adults. Libraries were prepared and TCR repertoires were sequenced by different laboratories using diverse techniques, in order to increase sequencing depth and limit assay-specific biases. Leukapheresis yielded between about 0.9 and 9 billion PBMCs per donor. The research as a whole found: Higher generation probabilities were observed for clonotypes shared by all four sorted-subset donors than for non-shared clonotypes. Rarefaction of sorted-subset datasets indicated incomplete sequencing despite the large sequencing depth. Naive subsets generally had larger estimated clonotype richness than memory subsets. Because the study included a small number of donors, the genetic and exposure-history diversity represented was limited. When a few donors were compared, the shared fraction of clonotypes was roughly 5% for naive CD4, roughly 3.4% for naive CD8, more than 2% for memory CD4, and about 0.36% for memory CD8. Pairwise subsampling led to the expectation that sequencing depth would affect the degree of clonotype sharing among donors. Only blood was sampled, and tissue TCR repertoires likely differ from those in blood.

TCR CDR3 regions were amplified from genomic DNA by multiplex PCR using the deep immunoSEQ assay. Extracted genomic DNA from each cell subset was spread evenly across all wells of several immunoSEQ 96-well plates, with each plate serving as a replicate. Each replicate PCR for sorted subsets received around 200 ng genomic DNA, equal to about 30,000 T cell genomes. Purified libraries were measured with a Qubit 3.0 fluorometer, size-checked on a Bioanalyzer 2100, and measured again with the KAPA Library Quantification kit. Each immunoSEQ 96-well plate was sequenced on its own single-read 150-cycle Illumina NextSeq 550 flow cell. In the source study's methods: Because the immunoSEQ output included only junctional sequences and no quality scores, the filtering could not be the same as the filtering used for full-length reads. Sequences were annotated with PyIR, a Python wrapper for IgBLAST v1.9, using IMGT germline references to assign V/J genes and CDR3. Reads with weak V/J assignments (E-value above 1e-6), missing CDR3, stop codons, out-of-frame junctions, or ambiguous translated residues were removed. V3J clonotypes were defined as sequences sharing the same inferred V gene, J gene, and CDR3 amino acid sequence. Percentage overlap between repertoires was calculated by dividing the number of shared unique clonotypes by the size of the smaller repertoire. Richness of each repertoire was evaluated using RTK rarefaction, the Chao1 estimator, and Recon v2.1 estimates of unobserved clonotypes. For all TCRbeta clonotypes obtained by the gDNA method from a few donors, generation probabilities were computed with OLGA. Drawn from immuneACCESS, this table holds only the in-frame rearrangements with V and J called that TCRdb kept. Clones are partly lost; checked studies trace under half to an unresolved V gene and leave the rest unexplained. Clone size and V and J calls were adopted from that table, with D and trimming inferred from the DNA. The sample table holds around 1,900,000 clones, of which 90% to 95% were seen once. The ten largest clones add up to around 1.7% of the sample.

CD8 naive samples were obtained by positive selection for CCR7 among CD45RO-negative cells, yielding a CD45RA+CCR7+ population from which TemRA cells were excluded. Healthy HIV-negative adults with no recently reported acute infections or vaccinations were included as donors. Every donor was a Caucasian adult residing in Nashville, Tennessee, USA. Blood was obtained by leukapheresis, after which PBMCs were separated by Ficoll-Histopaque density gradient centrifugation and cryopreserved in liquid nitrogen vapor phase. Analytical flow cytometry was used to check the purity and quantity of each magnetically sorted T cell population. Genomic DNA was isolated from each sorted fraction and quantified by UV absorbance on a Nanodrop 2000c. CDR1 and CDR2 were assigned from the germline V gene as MNHNS and SASEGT. The CDR3 has 16 amino acids, counting the end cysteine and phenylalanine. Of all the DNA, just the CDR3 is kept, 48 bases in frame from base 1. V is shortened by 1 base, J by 1 base, and the region joining them spans 13 bases.

The TCR was taken from a man in his late teens or twenties in good health. Some clones in this sample may be carry-over from other donors' samples. The V and J segments used are TRBV6-1 and TRBJ1-2; confidence is insufficient to name the D gene. Sequencing used naive CD8+ T cells from PBMCs. The cell subset or site label, read with the paper, signifies: CD45RA+CCR7+. The DNA sequence follows: TGTGCCAGCAGTGAAGTTTTGTATGGAAGTAACTATGGCTACACCTTC. Translated, it gives CASSEVLYGSNYGYTF.